The table lists the clone carrying this TCR beta chain with a few counts. Its matching antigen is unknown. Expressed TCRB transcripts were sequenced because the entire RNA isolate underwent reverse transcription. Using immunoSEQ multiplex PCR, the repertoire was profiled, and TCRdb retains in-frame clones only, with some absent. The repertoire holds some 300,000 clones, with under 8.5% as singletons. This entry is derived from a study of beta chain features in type 1 diabetes. Study-level findings and limits: Patients with Type 1 diabetes showed moderately but significantly shorter TCRB CDR3s in all four CD4+ subsets. Sequencing of cDNA might inflate the share of cells that strongly express TCR.

Specimen: central memory CD4+ T cells from blood. This sequence originates from a woman between 18 and 30 years old in good health.

Written as DNA, the CDR3 is TGTGCCAGCAGGGATAGCGGTACGGGGCAGTTCTTC. This translates into CASRDSGTGQFF. V usage is TRBV7-8 and J usage is TRBJ2-1; D may be TRBD2 (6 bases). V lost 6 bases and J 12 bases, leaving 15 bases between the germline ends. The CDR3 totals 12 residues. CDR1 and CDR2 from the germline V gene are SGHVS and FQNEAQ.